This is a list of T cell receptor beta chains from one sample in a study of cytomegalovirus exposure and HLA in healthy donors. Method: immunoSEQ multiplex PCR; TCRdb's copy keeps in-frame clones and lacks some. The table lists 120,000 or so clones, 80% of them singletons. Sequenced input: PBMCs. Every receptor here comes from a man aged 25-45 years in good health and CMV-seronegative. Each CDR3 is given with its conserved first and last residue.

v_call,cdr3_aa
TRBV2,CASSELFQYF
TRBV10-3,CAISGPGQGDVGYGYPF
TRBV10-3,CAISDPEIGQGFVNTEAFF
TRBV4-3,CASSQGTRDYEQYF
TRBV21-1,CASSKANSYEQYF
TRBV6-1,CASSDVLTHRQVDTQYF
TRBV2,CASGNGWSSYEQYF
TRBV4-1,CASSQEASGGWVGELFF
TRBV4-2,CASSQGEGTEAFF
TRBV28,CASSSSPGQGSRAYFNYGYTF
TRBV29-1,CSVAGGTNGQETQYF
TRBV2,CASSVAPSDTEAFF
TRBV14,CASSPSSGRARNEQFF
TRBV11-3,CASRDQLGNTIYF
TRBV27,CASSLSGAHEQYF
TRBV18,CASSPRGGARGYEQYF
TRBV27,CASSPGTGGYNEQFF
TRBV19,CASSTPGVSNEQFF
TRBV18,CASSSGVLGNQPQHF
TRBV6-6,CASSLFQGHGNQPQHF